One and the same sample provided the 9 T cell receptor beta chains below, sequenced in a study of cytomegalovirus exposure and HLA in healthy donors. The PCR had 60 Vbeta and 13 Jbeta primers. Only in-frame clones appear in the TCRdb table, and some are missing; sequencing was by immunoSEQ multiplex PCR. The data show around 170,000 clones, more than 65% seen once. What was sequenced was PBMCs. The receptors derive from a woman in her forties or fifties in good health and CMV-seronegative.

J is TRBJ2-7 and V is TRBV28; D unresolved. V was shortened by 5 bases and J by 3 bases, with 2 bases between the two germline ends. The CDR3 is made up of 10 amino acids. Germline assignment: CDR1 MDHEN and CDR2 SYDVKM. CDR3 in DNA: TGTGCCAGCAGTCTCTACGAGCAGTACTTC. Translated, it gives CASSLYEQYF.

This clone is a singleton in its sample. V usage is TRBV5-1 and J usage is TRBJ2-5; D may be TRBD2 (5 bases). V lost 5 bases and J 5 bases, leaving 10 bases between the germline ends. CDR3 size: 12 residues. CDR1 and CDR2 (germline): SGHRS, YFSETQ. CDR3 nucleotides: TGCGCCAGCAGTGCCGGGGATGAGACCCAGTACTTC. It encodes CASSAGDETQYF.

The rearrangement links TRBV7-6 to TRBJ2-7; D not resolved. This CDR3 comprises 13 residues. CDR1 and CDR2 from the germline V gene are SGHVS and FNYEAQ. Trimming took off 4 bases at V and 2 bases at J, with 9 bases between the two ends. The CDR3 DNA reads as TGTGCCAGCAGCTCCCCTAGTGCCTACGAGCAGTACTTC. This codes for CASSSPSAYEQYF. Full variable domain (missing parts from reference TRBV7-6 and TRBJ2-7): GAGVSQSPRYKVTKRGQDVALRCDPISGHVSLYWYRQALGQGPEFLTYFNYEAQQDKSGLPNDRFSAERPEGSISTLTIQRTEQRDSAMYRCASSSPSAYEQYFGPGTRLTVT.

The rearrangement links TRBV6-5 to TRBJ2-7, with D possibly being TRBD2 (6 bases). With 6 bases removed from V and 3 bases from J, the gap between germline ends came to 15 bases. The CDR3 length is 14 residues. Germline V CDR1 and CDR2: MNHEY, SVGAGI. The CDR3 coding sequence is TGTGCCAGCAGCCCCCCGGGCGGGATCTACGAGCAGTACTTC. Amino acids: CASSPPGGIYEQYF.

This chain connects TRBV14 to TRBJ2-2; D possibly corresponds to TRBD2 (6 bases). Germline V gene sequence: CDR1 SGHDN, CDR2 FVKESK. This CDR3 has 17 amino acids. V lost 0 bases to trimming and J lost 3 bases, with 14 bases between them. The CDR3 reads CASSQDGGFLYTGELFF. Here the CDR3 DNA reads TGTGCCAGCAGCCAAGATGGGGGGTTCCTCTACACCGGGGAGCTGTTTTTT.

V gene TRBV7-6 combines with J gene TRBJ1-1, with D hard to call. The CDR3 is 14 amino acids. Germline assignment: CDR1 SGHVS and CDR2 FNYEAQ. Trimming pared 1 base from V and 0 bases from J, leaving 6 bases between. Written as DNA, the CDR3 is TGTGCCAGCAGCTTAGGAGGGTTGAACACTGAAGCTTTCTTT. It encodes CASSLGGLNTEAFF.

This clone was counted only a few times. This chain uses TRBV2 with TRBJ1-2, with TRBD1 as a possible D gene (5 bases). Germline V gene sequence: CDR1 SNHLY, CDR2 FYNNEI. V gave up 4 bases and J gave up 7 bases, with 16 bases separating them. The CDR3 runs 14 residues. DNA of the CDR3: TGTGCCAGCAGTGCCGCCTCCAGACAGTCTGGCTACACCTTC. Translated: CASSAASRQSGYTF.

V and J are TRBV29-1 and TRBJ2-7; maybe TRBD1 (5 bases). Germline values: CDR1 SQVTM, CDR2 ANQGSEA. The CDR3 consists of 13 residues. The V end lost 2 bases, the J end lost 2 bases, and 10 bases lay between the germline ends. The CDR3 region is CSVEHQGAYEQYF. In DNA, the CDR3 is TGCAGCGTTGAACACCAGGGTGCCTACGAGCAGTACTTC.

This chain uses TRBV7-2 with TRBJ2-3; 13 positions agree with TRBD2. The CDR3 extends over 17 amino acids. The junction had 14 bases not matched to a gene; V was cut back by 3 bases and J by 11 bases. Germline V gives CDR1 SGHTA, CDR2 FQGNSA. Here the CDR3 reads CASSFNPGTSGGAGQYF. In DNA, the CDR3 is TGTGCCAGCAGCTTCAACCCAGGAACTAGCGGGGGGGCCGGGCAGTATTTT.